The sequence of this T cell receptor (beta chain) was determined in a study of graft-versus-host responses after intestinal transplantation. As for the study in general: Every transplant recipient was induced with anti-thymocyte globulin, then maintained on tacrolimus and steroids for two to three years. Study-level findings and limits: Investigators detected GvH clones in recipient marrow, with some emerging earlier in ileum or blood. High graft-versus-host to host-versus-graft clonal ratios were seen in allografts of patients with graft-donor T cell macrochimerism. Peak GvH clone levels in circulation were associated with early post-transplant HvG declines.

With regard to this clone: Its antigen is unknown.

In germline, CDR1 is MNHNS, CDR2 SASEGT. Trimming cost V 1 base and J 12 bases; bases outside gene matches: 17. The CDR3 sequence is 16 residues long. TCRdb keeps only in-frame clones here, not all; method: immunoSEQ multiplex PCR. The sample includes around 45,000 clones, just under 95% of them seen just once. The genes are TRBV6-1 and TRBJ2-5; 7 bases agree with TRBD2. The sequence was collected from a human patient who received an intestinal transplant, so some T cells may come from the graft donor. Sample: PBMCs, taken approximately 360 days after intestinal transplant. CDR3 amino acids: CASSEGGNSGALMEYF. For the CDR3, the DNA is TGTGCCAGCAGTGAAGGGGGGAACAGCGGGGCTCTTATGGAGTACTTC.